This T cell receptor (beta chain) was found in a study of T cell repertoires in cytomegalovirus infection. Study information: Indications of both CMV infection and matching HLA type were provided by public TCR beta signatures.

The V and J ends lost 4 bases and 8 bases, in that order; junction bases with no gene match: 11. This CDR3 has 18 residues. In germline, CDR1 is LNHDA, CDR2 SQIVND (reference sequence). Note on this clonotype: The antigen remains undetermined.

Via MiXCR, TCRdb re-called the reads, giving one row per CDR3 protein. Of approximately 250,000 distinct CDR3 sequences listed, around 8.7% are singletons. Findings and caveats of the study: The cumulative frequency of public TCR beta families distinguished individuals who carried CMV together with the relevant HLA. The ex vivo response was dominated by HLA-C-restricted CMV-specific TCR beta clonotypes.

The chain recombines TRBV19 with TRBJ2-1; 16 positions agree with TRBD2. This sequence originates from a human donor in good health (CMV status not recorded). Some clones in this sample may be carry-over from other donors' samples. The sample comprised PBMCs. The CDR3: CASSKRPGLAGGGDEQFF. The CDR3 nucleotides are TGTGCCAGTAGTAAACGACCGGGACTAGCGGGGGGGGGCGATGAGCAGTTCTTC.